This TCR beta chain derives from a study of blood T cell repertoires in COVID-19. Study overall: Italy, Spain and the United States were the sources of the convalescent and acute COVID-19 samples.

This CDR3 comprises 15 residues. Trimming at V came to 5 bases and at J to 2 bases, leaving 7 bases not matched to a gene. Germline V CDR1 and CDR2: SGHTA, FQGNSA. Per the original methods: Amplification with reference gene primers provided the estimates of nucleated cell counts. Clones were read by immunoSEQ multiplex PCR, and TCRdb kept only the in-frame ones, dropping some. Clone size and the V and J calls come from that table; the DNA yielded D and trimming. The data contain approximately 56,000 clones, roughly 89% of them singletons. The chain employs TRBV7-2 and TRBJ2-7; 9 positions agree with TRBD1. The sample consisted of peripheral blood. This clonotype originated in a man aged 80 or over with active or convalescent COVID-19. This CDR3 reads CASSLRQGVTYEQYF. The CDR3 nucleotides are TGTGCCAGCAGCCTTCGACAGGGGGTGACCTACGAGCAGTACTTC.